This entry lists 21 T cell receptor beta chains sequenced from one sample in a study of tumor-infiltrating lymphocytes in primary liver carcinoma. A constant-region primer served to make TCR beta cDNA from roughly 480 ng total RNA. Three-round nested multiplex PCR performed with slightly modified ARM-PCR produced the TCR beta libraries. Two initial PCR rounds of approximately 10 cycles each paired TRBV1-TRBV30 forward primers with a C-beta reverse primer. TCRdb re-called the multiplex PCR reads with MiXCR, one entry per CDR3 protein. In the table there are some 40,000 distinct CDR3 sequences, roughly 74% of which are singletons. Between 20 and 30 mg of unsorted bulk tissue served as the source from which RNA and DNA were co-extracted. The source material was tumor-adjacent normal liver tissue. Source of these receptors: a man between 40 and 49 years old with primary liver carcinoma and hepatitis B virus infection.

With respect to this clonotype: The junction does not match germline at one end; this may be a read error. The chain joins TRBV4-2 to TRBJ2-2, with 10 bases matching TRBD2. This CDR3 contains 17 residues. Germline values: CDR1 LGHNA, CDR2 YNFKEQ. The CDR3 DNA reads as TGTGCCAGCTGCCAAGGGGGCCTAGCGGGAGATTTCGGAGTGCAGTTTTTT. Its protein product is CASCQGGLAGDFGVQFF.

This chain uses TRBV5-4 with TRBJ2-1, with 7 positions matching TRBD1. The CDR3 runs to 15 residues. Trimming took 2 bases from V and 15 from J; bases not matched to a gene: 17. Germline V gene sequence: CDR1 SGHNT, CDR2 YYREEE (reference sequence). The CDR3: CASSLVGGAYNELFF. The DNA for the CDR3 is TGTGCCAGCAGCTTAGTAGGGGGCGCCTACAATGAGTTGTTCTTC. Supplemented by reference TRBV5-4 and TRBJ2-1, the full variable domain reads ETGVTQSPTHLIKTRGQQVTLRCSSQSGHNTVSWYQQALGQGPQFIFQYYREEENGRGNFPPRFSGLQFPNYSSELNVNALELDDSALYLCASSLVGGAYNELFFGPGTRLTVL.

As for this clonotype: The DNA is left out, because the CDR3 cannot be placed on it with certainty; the CDR3 is given as TCRdb lists it. This chain links TRBV29-1 with TRBJ2-1. The CDR3 is 15 residues long, ends included. Per germline, CDR1 SQVTM and CDR2 ANQGSEA. The CDR3: CSVVPFVGLGNVQFF.

This clonotype was found a few times. This is likely a read error, given that the CDR3 carries no conserved phenylalanine or tryptophan at its end. No DNA is shown, since the ends of the CDR3 on it are uncertain; the CDR3 is the one TCRdb lists. This rearrangement joins TRBV11-3 to TRBJ1-5; TRBD1, the table's D call, was not compared with the DNA. Germline CDR1 and CDR2: SGHNT and YENEEA. The CDR3 totals 15 residues, both ends included. CDR3 sequence reads: CASSLDLGVAQPQHL.

This chain joins TRBV11-2 and TRBJ1-1; D gene ambiguous. The CDR3 runs 15 residues. Germline CDR1 and CDR2: SGHAT and FQNNGV. V gave up 7 bases and J gave up 3 bases, with 18 bases separating them. In DNA form, the CDR3 reads TGTGCCAGCATCCCTTCTTTAAACCGGGACACTGAAGCTTTCTTT. This encodes CASIPSLNRDTEAFF.

In the case of this clonotype: A read error may account for a junction end that differs from germline. V and J are TRBV29-1 and TRBJ2-7; a weak D match, TRBD1 (7 bases). The germline CDR1 and CDR2 sequences are SQVTM and ANQGSEA. The CDR3 has 15 amino acids. CDR3 protein: CSVEVRQGGSREQYF. The CDR3 DNA sequence: TGCAGTGTTGAAGTCCGACAGGGAGGATCTCGAGAGCAGTACTTC.

The sample holds a few counts of this clonotype. A single base separates this from a much larger clone, so it may be a read error. Since no conserved phenylalanine or tryptophan closes the CDR3, a read error is the likely cause. No DNA is shown, since the ends of the CDR3 on it are uncertain; the CDR3 is the one TCRdb lists. The CDR3 reads CASSENLMGAAVGETRYL. The rearrangement uses TRBV6-1 and TRBJ2-5; the D segment call TRBD1 is taken from the table without a DNA check. Germline CDR1 is MNHNS and CDR2 is SASEGT. The CDR3 totals 18 residues, both ends included.

This clonotype was found a few times. The conserved final phenylalanine or tryptophan is absent from the CDR3, which likely points to a read error. The limits of the CDR3 on the DNA are not certain, so only TCRdb's listed CDR3 is given. The V gene is TRBV30, the J gene TRBJ1-1. Germline CDR1 GTSNPN, CDR2 SVGIG (reference sequence). The CDR3 is 12 amino acids long, termini counted. The CDR3 region is CAWSVLGTEALS.

Here the CDR3 DNA reads TGTGTCACCAGTTCGACTAGCGCGAACACCGGGGAGCTGTTTTTT. It is translated as CVTSSTSANTGELFF. The chain couples TRBV5-4 to TRBJ2-2; 8 bases are a match to TRBD2. Germline CDR1 reads SGHNT; CDR2 reads YYREEE (reference sequence). The CDR3 sequence is 15 residues long. The variable domain in full, with the rest retrieved from reference TRBV5-4 and TRBJ2-2, is ETGVTQSPTHLIKTRGQQVTLRCSSQSGHNTVSWYQQALGQGPQFIFQYYREEENGRGNFPPRFSGLQFPNYSSELNVNALELDDSALYLCVTSSTSANTGELFFGEGSRLTVL.

This clonotype came up a few times. The chain combines TRBV29-1 with TRBJ2-1; TRBD2 matches 9 bases. The CDR3 extends over 16 amino acids. Germline values: CDR1 SQVTM, CDR2 ANQGSEA. V dropped 2 bases and J dropped 8; count of bases not matched to a gene: 13. The CDR3: CSVELRSGRMTDEQFF. The DNA of the CDR3 is TGCAGCGTTGAACTCAGGAGCGGGAGGATGACCGATGAGCAGTTCTTC.

Points on this clonotype: The CDR3 carries no conserved terminal phenylalanine or tryptophan, so it likely arises from a read error. This sequence joins TRBV5-5 and TRBJ1-3, with D uncertain. CDR3 length: 17 residues. V was trimmed by 4 bases and J by 1 base, leaving 18 bases between them. The V gene's germline CDR1 is SGHKS and CDR2 YYEKEE (reference sequence). CDR3 protein: CASSAWTDLISGNTIYS. The CDR3 region has the DNA TGTGCCAGCAGCGCCTGGACGGATCTCATTTCTGGAAACACCATATATTCT.

The chain combines TRBV9 with TRBJ2-5; D is possibly TRBD1 (6 bases). Germline V gives CDR1 SGDLS, CDR2 YYNGEE. Trimming took off 0 bases at V and 4 bases at J, with 13 bases between the two ends. The CDR3 is 15 amino acids. The CDR3 nucleotides read TGTGCCAGCAGCGTAGATTGCGGCAGGGGAGAGACCCAGTACTTC. Its protein is CASSVDCGRGETQYF.

Comments on this clonotype: The CDR3 ends on some other residue instead of the conserved phenylalanine or tryptophan, so this is likely a read error. Because the CDR3's place on the DNA is in doubt, the DNA is left out and the CDR3 is given as listed by TCRdb. The CDR3 here is CATTMGQSNGYTI. The chain uses TRBV6-6 and TRBJ1-2; the table's D call, TRBD1, was not checked against the DNA. Termini included, the CDR3 measures 13 amino acids. CDR1 is MNHNY, CDR2 SVGAGI, per germline (reference sequence).

Only one count was recorded for this clonotype. In this CDR3 the conserved last residue, phenylalanine or tryptophan, is missing, so a read error is likely. The chain combines TRBV11-2 with TRBJ1-1, with TRBD1 matching 8 bases. In germline, CDR1 is SGHAT, CDR2 FQNNGV. This CDR3 has 16 amino acids. The CDR3 is CGSNLDRTGIDAEAFL. CDR3 DNA: TGTGGCAGCAACTTAGATCGGACAGGGATTGACGCTGAAGCTTTCCTT.

The rearrangement joins TRBV6-2 or TRBV6-3 to TRBJ2-7; D not resolved. V was trimmed by 9 bases and J by 8 bases, leaving 23 bases between them. Germline V gives CDR1 MNHEY, CDR2 SVGEGT. CDR3 size: 14 residues. This CDR3 reads CASNDAKGRYKQYF. As DNA, the CDR3 is TGTGCCAGTAACGACGCCAAGGGAAGGTACAAGCAGTACTTC.

Details on this clonotype: A read error may be the cause here, since a much bigger clone is one base away. The chain carries TRBV16 and TRBJ1-2; no clear D. Trimming removed 2 bases at V and 6 bases at J, with 7 bases between. The CDR3 totals 12 residues. Germline CDR1 is KGHSY and CDR2 is FQNENV. The CDR3 DNA reads TGTGCCAGCAGCCAAACGGCAGATGGCTACACCTTC. Its protein product is CASSQTADGYTF. Full variable domain (outside the CDR3, taken from reference TRBV16 and TRBJ1-2): GEEVAQTPKHLVRGEGQKAKLYCAPIKGHSYVFWYQQVLKNEFKFLISFQNENVFDETGMPKERFSAKCLPNSPCSLEIQATKLEDSAVYFCASSQTADGYTFGSGTRLTVV.

Of note for this clonotype: A much larger clonotype is one base distant, so this may be a read error. CDR3 loop: CASGFFGTGARNEQFF. The CDR3 nucleotides read TGCGCCAGCGGCTTTTTTGGGACAGGGGCGAGAAATGAGCAGTTCTTC. This chain joins TRBV5-1 and TRBJ2-1, with 10 bases that match TRBD1. The CDR3 covers 16 residues. Germline CDR1 SGHRS, CDR2 YFSETQ.

The table lists this clonotype with a few counts. This may be a read error: a much more frequent sequence differs by one nucleotide. In DNA form, the CDR3 reads TGCAGTGCTAGCCCGGGGGAAACTGAAACTTTCTTT. This translates into CSASPGETETFF. The rearrangement joins TRBV20-1 to TRBJ1-1; weak D call: TRBD1 (5 bases). Germline loops: CDR1 DFQATT, CDR2 SNEGSKA (reference sequence). This CDR3 is 12 amino acids long.

The rearrangement links TRBV6-5 to TRBJ1-1; no firm D call. This CDR3 spans 15 amino acids. V was clipped by 7 bases and J by 5 bases, with 20 bases between them. Germline loops: CDR1 MNHEY, CDR2 SVGAGI. The chain's CDR3 is CASIPIYPQNTEAFF. In nucleotides, the CDR3 is TGTGCCAGCATCCCCATATATCCCCAGAATACTGAAGCTTTCTTT.

This clonotype came up once. One end of the junction is discordant with germline, which a read error may explain. The rearrangement uses TRBV7-9 and TRBJ1-2; perhaps TRBD1 as D (6 bases). The germline V gene has CDR1 SEHNR and CDR2 FQNEAQ (reference sequence). CDR3 size: 16 residues. CDR3 residues: CVSSLATEWTAYGYTF. CDR3 DNA: TGCGTCAGCAGCTTAGCGACTGAATGGACAGCTTATGGCTACACCTTC. The variable domain in full, with the rest retrieved from reference TRBV7-9 and TRBJ1-2, is DTGVSQNPRHKITKRGQNVTFRCDPISEHNRLYWYRQTLGQGPEFLTYFQNEAQLEKSRLLSDRFSAERPKGSFSTLEIQRTEQGDSAMYLCVSSLATEWTAYGYTFGSGTRLTVV.

The chain links TRBV6-2 or TRBV6-3 to TRBJ2-1; D perhaps matches TRBD2 (6 bases). The germline V gene has CDR1 MNHEY and CDR2 SVGEGT. This CDR3 has 11 residues. CDR3 bases: TGTACTAGCAGTACAAACAATGAGCAGTTCTTC. It encodes CTSSTNNEQFF.